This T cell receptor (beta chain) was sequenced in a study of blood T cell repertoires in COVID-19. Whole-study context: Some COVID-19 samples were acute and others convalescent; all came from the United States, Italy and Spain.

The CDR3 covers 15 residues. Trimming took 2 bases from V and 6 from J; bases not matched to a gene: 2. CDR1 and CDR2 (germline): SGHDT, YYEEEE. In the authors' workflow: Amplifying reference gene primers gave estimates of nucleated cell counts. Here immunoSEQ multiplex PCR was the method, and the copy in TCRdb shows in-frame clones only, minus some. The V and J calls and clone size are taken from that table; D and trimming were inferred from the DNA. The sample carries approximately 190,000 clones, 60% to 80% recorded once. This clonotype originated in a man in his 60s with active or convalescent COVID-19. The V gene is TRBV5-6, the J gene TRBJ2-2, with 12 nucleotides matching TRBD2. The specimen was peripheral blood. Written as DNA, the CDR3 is TGTGCCAGCAGCTTTGGACTAGCGGGATCCGGGGAGCTGTTTTTT. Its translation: CASSFGLAGSGELFF.